A single sample gave rise to the 29 T cell receptor beta chains below, sequenced in a study of regulatory T cells in long-lasting Graves disease. This sample's time point: newly diagnosed GD, antithyroid drugs for less than 3 months. PBMC RNA served as the TCR library source. Building the TCR beta libraries relied on iRepertoire HTBI primers, and CDR3 regions underwent Arm-PCR. A single record per CDR3 protein comes from TCRdb applying MiXCR to the multiplex PCR reads. The sample contains approximately 490,000 distinct CDR3 sequences, around 15% of which appear only once. The same sample was also studied in work on T cells in Graves' hyperthyroidism and ophthalmopathy.

This specimen consisted of peripheral blood mononuclear cells (PBMCs), obtained at new diagnosis, from a patient treated with antithyroid drugs. The receptors derive from a man aged 35-49 years with Graves disease.

This clonotype was seen ten or more times. J is TRBJ2-1 and V is TRBV27; 11 positions match TRBD2. CDR1 and CDR2 (germline): MNHEY, SMNVEV (reference sequence). Germline trimming cut 6 bases from V and 0 bases from J; bases unmatched to any gene: 13. The CDR3 totals 19 residues. The CDR3 sequence: CASRPSGTSGGSSYNEQFF. For the CDR3, the DNA is TGTGCCAGCAGACCCTCCGGGACTAGCGGAGGGAGCTCCTACAATGAGCAGTTCTTC.

This clonotype was recorded many times. The chain joins TRBV20-1 to TRBJ2-2, with no clear D. Trimming took off 1 base at V and 9 bases at J, with 6 bases between the two ends. The CDR3 sequence is 11 residues long. CDR1 DFQATT and CDR2 SNEGSKA come from the germline V gene (reference sequence). The CDR3 DNA follows: TGCAGTGCTAGAGGTGGACGGGAGCTGTTTTTT. It codes for CSARGGRELFF.

This clonotype came up a few times. The chain uses TRBV5-1 and TRBJ2-3; TRBD2 is a possible D gene (7 bases). Germline-derived CDR1 and CDR2 are SGHRS and YFSETQ. Trimming left V 0 bases short and J 5 bases short, with 13 bases between. The length of the CDR3 is 15 residues. The CDR3 DNA reads TGCGCCAGCAGCTTGGGGGGGCGGGAGATAGATACGCAGTATTTT. Residues: CASSLGGREIDTQYF.

Turning to this clonotype: This could be a read error, since a much larger clone is one nucleotide away. CDR3 amino acids: CASSASLNTEAFF. The CDR3 DNA is TGTGCCAGCAGCGCTTCCTTGAACACTGAAGCTTTCTTT. This chain connects TRBV7-9 to TRBJ1-1; no clear D. Trimming took 5 bases from V and 0 from J, leaving 7 bases between them. The CDR3 is 13 amino acids. Germline CDR1 and CDR2: SEHNR and FQNEAQ (reference sequence).

The sample holds a few counts of this clonotype. This sequence joins TRBV4-2 and TRBJ1-1; a possible D gene is TRBD1 (6 bases). Trimming cost V 2 bases and J 1 base, with 14 bases left between them. The germline V gene has CDR1 LGHNA and CDR2 YNFKEQ. The CDR3 spans 16 residues. In DNA, the CDR3 is TGTGCCAGCAGCCAATTATGGACAGTCAAGAACACTGAAGCTTTCTTT. This encodes CASSQLWTVKNTEAFF.

The V gene is TRBV11-2, the J gene TRBJ2-1, with 13 bases that match TRBD2. This CDR3 contains 17 residues. CDR1 is SGHAT, CDR2 FQNNGV, per germline. Germline trimming cut 5 bases from V and 0 bases from J; bases unmatched to any gene: 4. The CDR3 protein is CASSQTSGRSSYNEQFF. CDR3 coding DNA: TGTGCCAGCAGCCAGACTAGCGGGAGGAGCTCCTACAATGAGCAGTTCTTC.

There are many counts of this clonotype. The J gene is TRBJ2-2, the V gene TRBV12-3 or TRBV12-4; 10 bases align to TRBD2. The CDR3 totals 15 residues. V lost 6 bases and J lost 7; bases outside the gene matches: 8. In DNA, the CDR3 is TGTGCCAGCAGCCCCGGACTAGCGGAGGGCGGGGAGCTGTTTTTT. As protein: CASSPGLAEGGELFF.

This clonotype appeared a few times. The V call is TRBV11-2, the J call TRBJ2-7; D ambiguous. V lost 0 bases to trimming and J lost 6 bases, with 12 bases between them. Germline V gene data show CDR1 as SGHAT and CDR2 as FQNNGV. The CDR3 has 14 residues. CDR3 sequence reads: CASSLDNGSGEQYF. CDR3 nucleotide sequence: TGTGCCAGCAGCTTAGATAACGGATCCGGCGAGCAGTACTTC.

This clonotype appeared a few times. The rearrangement links TRBV12-5 to TRBJ2-2, with unresolved D. V shed 6 bases and J shed 4 bases, with 6 bases lying between them. Per the germline V gene, CDR1 is LGHNT and CDR2 is FRNRAP. The length of the CDR3 is 12 residues. Here the CDR3 reads CASGLTTGELFF. In DNA, the CDR3 is TGTGCTAGTGGACTTACCACCGGGGAGCTGTTTTTT.

The chain employs TRBV12-3 or TRBV12-4 and TRBJ2-1; 9 bases fit TRBD1. The CDR3 length is 16 residues. With 5 bases clipped from V and 1 base from J, the junction kept 6 bases outside the gene matches. Here the CDR3 reads CASSPETGGSYNEQFF. DNA for the CDR3: TGTGCCAGCAGTCCAGAGACAGGGGGGTCCTACAATGAGCAGTTCTTC.

On this clonotype itself: Given a far larger clone just one base away, this is likely a sequencing read error. The genes are TRBV28 and TRBJ2-1; 10 nucleotides line up with TRBD2. V shed 4 bases and J 13 bases; nucleotides not matched to a gene: 16. The CDR3 has 16 residues. Germline values: CDR1 MDHEN, CDR2 SYDVKM. This CDR3 is CASSSRLAGGRETQFF. CDR3 DNA sequence: TGTGCCAGCAGTTCCAGACTAGCGGGTGGTAGAGAGACCCAGTTCTTC.

The chain recombines TRBV11-2 with TRBJ2-3; possibly TRBD1 or TRBD2 for D (5 bases each). Germline CDR1 SGHAT, CDR2 FQNNGV. V gave up 2 bases and J gave up 4 bases, with 13 bases separating them. The CDR3 is 15 amino acids. CDR3 DNA sequence: TGTGCCAGCAGCTTAAGAGGGGACGGCGCAGATACGCAGTATTTT. Amino acids: CASSLRGDGADTQYF.

This clonotype was observed many times. The rearrangement links TRBV6-1 to TRBJ2-7, with D possibly matching TRBD1 (6 bases). The CDR3 sequence is 13 residues long. CDR1 MNHNS and CDR2 SASEGT come from the germline V gene. The V end was cut by 6 bases, the J end by 1 base, with 10 bases between. CDR3 DNA: TGTGCCAGCAGGTCGACAGGATCCTACGAGCAGTACTTC. Translated, it gives CASRSTGSYEQYF.

As for this clonotype: This could be a read error, since a much larger clone is one nucleotide away. The chain is built from TRBV2 and TRBJ2-1; no clear D. Per the germline V gene, CDR1 is SNHLY and CDR2 is FYNNEI. The CDR3 is made up of 11 amino acids. Trimming left V 3 bases short and J 12 bases short, with 9 bases between. The CDR3 nucleotides read TGTGCCAGCAGTGACTTCTATGGGCAGTTCTTC. It codes for CASSDFYGQFF.

This clonotype was detected many times. The rearrangement links TRBV7-2 to TRBJ2-7; 11 bases are a match to TRBD2. The CDR3 spans 15 residues. Germline V lookup: CDR1 SGHTA, CDR2 FQGNSA. Trimming took 4 bases from V and 3 from J; bases not matched to a gene: 5. This CDR3 is CASSWGLADYYEQYF. The DNA of the CDR3 is TGTGCCAGCAGCTGGGGACTAGCGGATTACTACGAGCAGTACTTC.

This clonotype has ten or more counts. The chain links TRBV12-3 or TRBV12-4 to TRBJ2-3; D may correspond to TRBD1 or TRBD2 (5 bases each). The CDR3 is made up of 15 amino acids. V lost 7 bases and J lost 1, with 15 bases in between. The CDR3 nucleotides read TGTGCCAGCATCCTCGGGGACCGCCGCACAGATACGCAGTATTTT. Its translation: CASILGDRRTDTQYF.

This clonotype has ten or more counts. This chain connects TRBV27 to TRBJ2-1, with D perhaps TRBD2 (5 bases). The CDR3 runs to 19 residues. The V gene's germline CDR1 is MNHEY and CDR2 SMNVEV (reference sequence). Trimming left V 1 base short and J 8 bases short, with 27 bases between. CDR3 sequence: CASSLYGQVTRFRDDEQFF. In nucleotides, the CDR3 is TGTGCCAGCAGTTTATACGGCCAGGTAACTAGATTTAGAGATGATGAGCAGTTCTTC.

This clonotype turned up a few times. The V call is TRBV5-1, the J call TRBJ2-1, with 13 bases fitting TRBD2. The J segment lost 0 bases and the V segment lost 5 bases, leaving 8 bases of the junction unmatched. Germline lookup yields CDR1 SGHRS and CDR2 YFSETQ. This CDR3 spans 18 amino acids. The CDR3 DNA sequence: TGCGCCAGCAGTCAGACTAGCGGGAGGTCGGTCTCCTACAATGAGCAGTTCTTC. Translating gives CASSQTSGRSVSYNEQFF.

The sample holds many counts of this clonotype. The V call is TRBV12-3 or TRBV12-4, the J call TRBJ2-5; 11 bases are shared with TRBD2. The CDR3 consists of 16 residues. V lost 8 bases to trimming and J lost 1 base; unmatched junction nucleotides: 9. CDR3: CASGGGTSGIQETQYF. The CDR3 nucleotides are TGTGCCAGCGGAGGGGGGACTAGCGGTATCCAAGAGACCCAGTACTTC.

This clonotype was seen more than once but under ten times. CDR3 DNA: TGTGCCAGCAGCCGGGGGGGGAAGAGAGAGACCCAGTACTTC. Amino acid sequence: CASSRGGKRETQYF. This chain joins TRBV7-3 and TRBJ2-5; TRBD2 aligns across 8 bases. The J segment lost 4 bases and the V segment lost 5 bases, leaving 6 bases of the junction unmatched. Germline V gene lookup returns CDR1 SGHTA and CDR2 FQGTGA. This CDR3 contains 14 residues.

This clonotype was counted between two and nine times. This chain links TRBV20-1 with TRBJ1-6; perhaps TRBD1 as D (6 bases). Germline loops: CDR1 DFQATT, CDR2 SNEGSKA (reference sequence). The CDR3 is made up of 12 amino acids. The CDR3 DNA reads TGCGGTTTACAGGGTAATCGTTCACCCCTCCACTTT. Protein: CGLQGNRSPLHF.

This clonotype was seen repeatedly, ten times or more. The chain joins TRBV2 to TRBJ1-1; D is unclear. With 4 bases removed from V and 7 bases from J, the gap between germline ends came to 16 bases. This CDR3 is built from 14 residues. The V gene's germline CDR1 is SNHLY and CDR2 FYNNEI. The CDR3 loop reads CASSVIGEEGEAFF. The CDR3 bases are TGTGCCAGCAGTGTCATTGGGGAGGAAGGTGAAGCTTTCTTT.

Worth noting for this clonotype: A far larger clone is only one base removed, so a read error is likely. V and J are TRBV24-1 and TRBJ2-5; TRBD1 matches 8 bases. The CDR3 runs to 15 residues. The V gene's germline CDR1 is KGHDR and CDR2 SFDVKD. V lost 7 bases and J lost 5; bases outside the gene matches: 11. The CDR3 protein is CATSPDRGNLETQYF. CDR3 nucleotides: TGTGCCACCAGCCCAGACAGGGGAAATCTGGAGACCCAGTACTTC.

This clonotype was observed many times. This chain uses TRBV28 with TRBJ1-2, with TRBD1 identical over 9 bases. Germline trimming cut 2 bases from V and 7 bases from J; bases unmatched to any gene: 5. The CDR3 runs 14 residues. Looked up from germline, CDR1 is MDHEN and CDR2 is SYDVKM. The DNA for the CDR3 is TGTGCCAGCAGTTTAGGGTACAGGGGGCTTGGCTACACCTTC. The encoded protein is CASSLGYRGLGYTF.

CDR3 in DNA: TGCGCCAGCAGCCCAAGGGACTACAGATACGAGCAGTACTTC. Encoded protein: CASSPRDYRYEQYF. The chain carries TRBV4-1 and TRBJ2-7, with 7 bases fitting TRBD2. V trimming: 4 bases; J trimming: 4 bases; junction bases outside the gene matches: 7. The CDR3 is made up of 14 amino acids. Germline assignment: CDR1 MGHRA and CDR2 YSYEKL.

For the CDR3, the DNA is TGTGCCTGGACTAGCGGGGCGCCTAGCTCCTACAATGAGCAGTTCTTC. This gives the protein CAWTSGAPSSYNEQFF. This chain connects TRBV30 to TRBJ2-1; TRBD2 matches 9 bases. J lost 0 bases, V lost 4 bases, and 7 bases had no gene match. Germline CDR1 GTSNPN, CDR2 SVGIG (reference sequence). The CDR3 contains 16 residues.

This clonotype was detected many times. The V call is TRBV11-2, the J call TRBJ1-1, with D perhaps TRBD1 (5 bases). CDR3 length equals 15 residues. Germline V gene data show CDR1 as SGHAT and CDR2 as FQNNGV. V lost 0 bases and J lost 3, with 11 bases in between. CDR3 protein: CASSLEGRVYTEAFF. The CDR3 nucleotides are TGTGCCAGCAGCTTAGAGGGCAGGGTCTACACTGAAGCTTTCTTT.

The chain employs TRBV29-1 and TRBJ1-5; D possibly corresponds to TRBD1 (6 bases). This CDR3 is 14 amino acids long. Trimming cost V 5 bases and J 6 bases, with 17 bases left between them. The germline V gene encodes CDR1 SQVTM and CDR2 ANQGSEA. CDR3 nucleotide sequence: TGCAGCGTTCGGGACACCCTGATGGGTCAGCCCCAGCATTTT. Its protein is CSVRDTLMGQPQHF. Together with reference TRBV29-1 and TRBJ1-5, the CDR3 gives the full variable domain: SAVISQKPSRDICQRGTSLTIQCQVDSQVTMMFWYRQQPGQSLTLIATANQGSEATYESGFVIDKFPISRPNLTFSTLTVSNMSPEDSSIYLCSVRDTLMGQPQHFGDGTRLSIL.

This clonotype counts as medium-sized (0.01 to 0.1%). The chain couples TRBV18 to TRBJ1-2; D remains unclear. Trimming shortened V by 3 bases and J by 13 bases, and 18 bases separated the two germline ends. Germline V gives CDR1 KGHSH, CDR2 LQKENI. The CDR3 length is 13 residues. CDR3 amino acids: CASSPTPGGRITF. The DNA for the CDR3 is TGTGCCAGCTCACCTACTCCGGGAGGCCGAATCACCTTC.